This T cell receptor (beta chain) was identified in a study of tumor-infiltrating lymphocytes in primary liver carcinoma. For the study at large: Measuring 4.2 to 10 cm across, the tumors were staged as T1-T3 N0M0.

General study points: Tumors carried a top-250-clone fraction significantly exceeding that of blood (p = 0.039). Paired tumor-adjacent and tumor-blood samples overlapped less than tumor region pairs did.

Constant-region priming of roughly 500 ng total RNA yielded TCR beta cDNA. Three nested multiplex PCR rounds, a slightly modified ARM-PCR method, built the TCR beta libraries. A C-beta reverse primer and TRBV1-TRBV30 forward primers served in each of the first two PCR rounds, at about 9 cycles apiece. TCRdb itself ran the multiplex PCR reads through MiXCR, one entry per CDR3 protein. Of tens of thousands of distinct CDR3 sequences in the sample, about three quarters were seen once. The CDR3 spans 17 residues. In germline, CDR1 is SEHNR, CDR2 FQNEAQ (reference sequence). On this clonotype itself: Its antigen is currently unknown. Sequence at one end of the junction differs from germline and may be a read error.

Between roughly 17 and 31 mg of unsorted bulk tissue served as the source from which RNA and DNA were co-extracted. Primary liver carcinomas in the patients were surgically resected. This clonotype was obtained from a man in his forties with primary liver carcinoma and hepatitis B virus infection. The rearrangement joins TRBV7-9 to TRBJ2-1; 9 bases fit TRBD2. The specimen was liver tumor tissue from sampling region 4. Noted subset: tumor region T4, right-lateral pole. CDR3: CASSLDRTSAGHNKQFF. Written as DNA, the CDR3 is TGTGCCAGCAGCTTAGATAGGACTAGCGCAGGTCACAATAAGCAGTTCTTC. The entire variable domain, with the rest obtained from reference TRBV7-9 and TRBJ2-1, is as follows: DTGVSQNPRHKITKRGQNVTFRCDPISEHNRLYWYRQTLGQGPEFLTYFQNEAQLEKSRLLSDRFSAERPKGSFSTLEIQRTEQGDSAMYLCASSLDRTSAGHNKQFFGPGTRLTVL.